The 19 T cell receptor beta chains presented below share a single source sample, sequenced in a study of T cells in tuberculosis. Data came from immunoSEQ multiplex PCR; TCRdb stores just in-frame clones and leaves some out. Found here are 35,000 to 45,000 clones, 94% of them singletons; the top ten hold about an eighth. The sequenced sample consisted of PBMCs. All receptors derive from a donor aged 10 to 29 with latent tuberculosis or without tuberculosis infection. Some clones in this sample may be carry-over from other donors' samples.

This sequence joins TRBV6-5 and TRBJ2-6; possibly TRBD1 for D (5 bases). There are 15 residues in the CDR3. Germline CDR1 is MNHEY and CDR2 is SVGAGI. Trimming left V 5 bases short and J 4 bases short, with 12 bases between. CDR3 nucleotides: TGTGCCAGCAGTCGCGGCAGGGTAGGGGCCAACGTCCTGACTTTC. Its translation is CASSRGRVGANVLTF.

The chain is built from TRBV11-2 and TRBJ2-7; D might be TRBD2 (7 bases). Trimming pared 4 bases from V and 2 bases from J, leaving 15 bases between. The CDR3 length is 15 residues. Germline V gives CDR1 SGHAT, CDR2 FQNNGV. CDR3 amino acids: CASSSWGGRTYEQYV. CDR3 sequence (DNA): TGTGCCAGCAGCTCATGGGGGGGCAGAACCTACGAGCAGTACGTC.

This clone was detected once. The CDR3 is CASSLREENTEAFF. The CDR3 DNA is TGTGCCAGCAGCCTCAGGGAGGAGAACACTGAAGCTTTCTTT. The chain joins TRBV7-2 to TRBJ1-1, with a possible D match to TRBD1 (5 bases). Deletions cut 5 bases from V and 1 base from J, with 11 bases between. The CDR3 has 14 residues. CDR1 and CDR2 (germline): SGHTA, FQGNSA.

The V call is TRBV4-1, the J call TRBJ1-1; D is ambiguous. Trimming cost V 4 bases and J 3 bases, with 18 bases left between them. Per the germline V gene, CDR1 is MGHRA and CDR2 is YSYEKL. The length of the CDR3 is 16 residues. CDR3 in amino acids: CASSPRVGSAYTEAFF. CDR3 nucleotide sequence: TGCGCCAGCAGCCCCCGGGTCGGGTCGGCGTACACTGAAGCTTTCTTT.

The chain has TRBV27 and TRBJ2-3; TRBD2 matches at 7 bases. This CDR3 contains 15 residues. Trimming took 8 bases from V and 3 from J; bases not matched to a gene: 11. In germline, CDR1 is MNHEY, CDR2 SMNVEV (reference sequence). The CDR3 loop is CASSGGEGWTDTQYF. The CDR3 DNA follows: TGTGCCAGCTCCGGCGGGGAGGGGTGGACAGATACGCAGTATTTT.

This clone was detected once. The gene calls are TRBV4-3 and TRBJ1-3, with D uncertain. The CDR3 runs to 14 residues. CDR1 is LGHNA, CDR2 YSLEER, per germline. V was pared by 0 bases and J by 5 bases, with 8 bases between. CDR3 residues: CASSQDWERNTIYF. Written as DNA, the CDR3 is TGCGCCAGCAGCCAAGATTGGGAGAGAAACACCATATATTTT.

The V call is TRBV12-5, the J call TRBJ1-2, with a possible D match to TRBD1 (5 bases). V was cut by 0 bases and J by 3 bases, with 8 bases left in between. CDR1 is LGHNT and CDR2 is FRNRAP in the germline V gene. The CDR3 covers 14 residues. CDR3: CASGLVSGYYGYTF. The CDR3 DNA sequence: TGTGCTAGTGGTTTGGTCTCAGGGTACTATGGCTACACCTTC.

This chain joins TRBV11-2 and TRBJ2-5, with D perhaps matching TRBD2 (6 bases). Per the germline V gene, CDR1 is SGHAT and CDR2 is FQNNGV. The CDR3 is 12 amino acids. Trimming took off 5 bases at V and 5 bases at J, with 9 bases between the two ends. CDR3 protein: CASSGGYETQYF. CDR3 nucleotides: TGTGCCAGCAGCGGGGGGTACGAGACCCAGTACTTC.

The rearrangement joins TRBV30 to TRBJ2-3; D is uncertain. The CDR3 has 12 residues. V lost 0 bases to trimming and J lost 4 bases, with 5 bases between them. Germline loops: CDR1 GTSNPN, CDR2 SVGIG (reference sequence). CDR3 sequence (DNA): TGTGCCTGGAGTGTTTCAGCAGATACGCAGTATTTT. Translated: CAWSVSADTQYF.

The CDR3, as DNA: TGTGCCAGCAGCTTTAGCGGGAGGGAGACCCAGTACTTC. It codes for CASSFSGRETQYF. The chain is built from TRBV7-2 and TRBJ2-5; 10 nucleotides agree with TRBD2. Germline CDR1 and CDR2: SGHTA and FQGNSA. This CDR3 spans 13 amino acids. The V segment lost 3 bases and the J segment 5 bases; nucleotides outside the gene matches: 0. The full variable domain, with the rest looked up from reference TRBV7-2 and TRBJ2-5, is GAGVSQSPSNKVTEKGKDVELRCDPISGHTALYWYRQSLGQGLEFLIYFQGNSAPDKSGLPSDRFSAERTGGSVSTLTIQRTQQEDSAVYLCASSFSGRETQYFGPGTRLLVL.

This chain links TRBV4-3 with TRBJ2-7, with D possibly TRBD2 on 6 matching bases. V lost 4 bases to trimming and J lost 1 base, with 17 bases between them. The germline CDR1 and CDR2 sequences are LGHNA and YSLEER. The CDR3 has 16 residues. CDR3 protein: CASSPTWGDGSYEQYF. The CDR3 nucleotides are TGCGCCAGCAGCCCAACCTGGGGGGACGGATCCTACGAGCAGTACTTC.

The sample holds a few counts of this clone. The chain couples TRBV5-1 to TRBJ1-6; 7 bases align to TRBD1. The germline gives CDR1 SGHRS, CDR2 YFSETQ. This CDR3 comprises 14 residues. V shed 4 bases, J shed 7 bases, and the junction held 5 bases outside the gene matches. In DNA form, the CDR3 reads TGCGCCAGCAGCCAAATACAGGGGAATTCACCCCTCCACTTT. Translation gives CASSQIQGNSPLHF.

This chain links TRBV11-2 with TRBJ1-3; 7 nucleotides line up with TRBD1. From germline, CDR1 is SGHAT and CDR2 FQNNGV. The length of the CDR3 is 14 residues. V shed 5 bases and J 4 bases; nucleotides not matched to a gene: 5. CDR3 sequence (DNA): TGTGCCAGCAGCCCACGGGGACAGGGAAACACCATATATTTT. This translates into CASSPRGQGNTIYF.

This chain joins TRBV19 and TRBJ2-7; 8 bases agree with TRBD1. J gave up 3 bases and V 8 bases, and 6 bases lay outside the gene matches. Germline CDR1 reads LNHDA; CDR2 reads SQIVND (reference sequence). This CDR3 contains 13 residues. CDR3 loop: CASAPGQVYEQYF. In DNA form, the CDR3 reads TGTGCCAGTGCACCGGGACAGGTCTACGAGCAGTACTTC.

V gene TRBV12-5 combines with J gene TRBJ2-1; the D is unclear. This CDR3 comprises 12 residues. From germline, CDR1 is LGHNT and CDR2 FRNRAP. Trimming shortened V by 8 bases and J by 5 bases, and 10 bases separated the two germline ends. CDR3 region: CASSEQHNEQFF. The CDR3 nucleotides read TGTGCTAGTAGCGAGCAACACAATGAGCAGTTCTTC.

V is TRBV6-1 and J is TRBJ1-5, with D hard to call. The CDR3 is 15 amino acids. Trimming shortened V by 6 bases and J by 0 bases, and 12 bases separated the two germline ends. In germline, CDR1 is MNHNS, CDR2 SASEGT. CDR3 protein: CASRQVFSSNQPQHF. For the CDR3, the DNA is TGTGCCAGCAGGCAGGTCTTTAGTAGCAATCAGCCCCAGCATTTT.

The chain has TRBV29-1 and TRBJ1-1, with D perhaps matching TRBD1 (6 bases). Per the germline V gene, CDR1 is SQVTM and CDR2 is ANQGSEA. V was cut by 7 bases and J by 5 bases, with 14 bases left in between. The CDR3 is 12 amino acids. The CDR3 here is CSGLYQGTEAFF. The CDR3 region has the DNA TGCAGCGGCTTGTATCAGGGGACTGAAGCTTTCTTT. Full variable domain (missing parts from reference TRBV29-1 and TRBJ1-1): SAVISQKPSRDICQRGTSLTIQCQVDSQVTMMFWYRQQPGQSLTLIATANQGSEATYESGFVIDKFPISRPNLTFSTLTVSNMSPEDSSIYLCSGLYQGTEAFFGQGTRLTVV.

CDR3 nucleotides: TGCAGCGTTGAAGACACCGGGACAGGGGAGGCGCCTGAAGCTTTCTTT. It codes for CSVEDTGTGEAPEAFF. The chain is built from TRBV29-1 and TRBJ1-1; 10 bases align to TRBD1. The CDR3 contains 16 residues. CDR1 and CDR2 (germline): SQVTM, ANQGSEA. Trimming cost V 0 bases and J 6 bases; bases outside gene matches: 10.

The rearrangement joins TRBV7-2 to TRBJ2-3; possibly TRBD2 for D (5 bases). V was cut by 3 bases and J by 1 base, with 11 bases left in between. CDR1 SGHTA and CDR2 FQGNSA come from the germline V gene. CDR3 length: 15 residues. The CDR3: CASSFSVRGTDTQYF. CDR3 DNA: TGTGCCAGCAGCTTTAGCGTACGGGGCACAGATACGCAGTATTTT.